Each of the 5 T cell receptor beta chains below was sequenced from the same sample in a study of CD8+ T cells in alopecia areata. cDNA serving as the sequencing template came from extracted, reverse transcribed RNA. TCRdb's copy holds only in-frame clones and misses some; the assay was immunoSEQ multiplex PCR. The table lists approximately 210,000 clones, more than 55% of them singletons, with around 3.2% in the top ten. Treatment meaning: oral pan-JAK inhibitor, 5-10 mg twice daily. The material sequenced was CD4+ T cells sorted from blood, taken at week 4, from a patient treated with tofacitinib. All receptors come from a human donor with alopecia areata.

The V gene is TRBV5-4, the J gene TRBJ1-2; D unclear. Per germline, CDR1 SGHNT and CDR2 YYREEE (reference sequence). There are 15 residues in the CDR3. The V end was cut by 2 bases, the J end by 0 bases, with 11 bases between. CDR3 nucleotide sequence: TGTGCCAGCAGCTTCCCGGACGCAGCTAACTATGGCTACACCTTC. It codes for CASSFPDAANYGYTF.

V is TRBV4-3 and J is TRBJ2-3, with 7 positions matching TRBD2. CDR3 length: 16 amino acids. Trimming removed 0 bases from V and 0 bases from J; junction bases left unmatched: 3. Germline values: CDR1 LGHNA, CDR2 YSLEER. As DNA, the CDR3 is TGCGCCAGCAGCCAAGAGAGCGGGGCGAGCACAGATACGCAGTATTTT. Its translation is CASSQESGASTDTQYF.

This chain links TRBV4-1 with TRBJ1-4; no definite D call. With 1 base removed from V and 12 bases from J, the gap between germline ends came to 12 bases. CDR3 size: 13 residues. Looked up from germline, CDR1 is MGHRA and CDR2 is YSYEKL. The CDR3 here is CASSQVGGRQLFF. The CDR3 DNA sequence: TGCGCCAGCAGCCAAGTCGGCGGCCGGCAACTGTTTTTT.

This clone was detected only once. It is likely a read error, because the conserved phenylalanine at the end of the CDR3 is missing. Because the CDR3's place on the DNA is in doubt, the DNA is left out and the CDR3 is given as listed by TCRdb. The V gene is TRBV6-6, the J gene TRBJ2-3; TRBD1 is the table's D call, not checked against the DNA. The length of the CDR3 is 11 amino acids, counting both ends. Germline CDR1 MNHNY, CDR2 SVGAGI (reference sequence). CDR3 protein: CASREEGALHV.

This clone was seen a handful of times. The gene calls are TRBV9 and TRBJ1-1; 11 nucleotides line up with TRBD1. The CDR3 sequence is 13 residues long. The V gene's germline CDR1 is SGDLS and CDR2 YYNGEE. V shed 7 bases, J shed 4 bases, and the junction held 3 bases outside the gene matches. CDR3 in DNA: TGTGCCAGCTTGGGACAGGGGGGCACTGAAGCTTTCTTT. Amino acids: CASLGQGGTEAFF.